The 8 T cell receptor beta chains below were found in one sample sequenced in a study of CD8 T cells in ankylosing spondylitis. TCRdb reprocessed the 5' RACE reads via MiXCR and lists one record per CDR3 protein. This sample has around 120,000 distinct CDR3 sequences; 7% to 10% occur once, and the top ten carry approximately 3.4%. Specimen: blood, either unsorted or a sorted T cell fraction (not recorded which). The receptors were gathered from a male donor with ankylosing spondylitis or in good health (not recorded which).

This clonotype was seen many times. CDR3 region: CASSLKGIQTFSGNTIYF. CDR3 DNA: TGCGCCAGCAGCTTGAAGGGGATACAGACTTTCTCTGGAAACACCATATATTTT. This chain uses TRBV5-1 with TRBJ1-3, with D possibly TRBD1 on 5 matching bases. CDR3 size: 18 residues. The V gene's germline CDR1 is SGHRS and CDR2 YFSETQ. V was pared by 1 base and J by 0 bases, with 17 bases between.

This clonotype was counted ten times or more. V and J are TRBV7-7 and TRBJ2-7; D is unclear. Trimming left V 5 bases short and J 3 bases short, with 11 bases between. The V gene's germline CDR1 is SSHAT and CDR2 FNYEAQ (reference sequence). This CDR3 spans 13 amino acids. The chain's CDR3 is CASSPTGDYEQYF. For the CDR3, the DNA is TGTGCCAGCAGCCCGACCGGCGACTACGAGCAGTACTTC. Looking up the rest from reference TRBV7-7 and TRBJ2-7 gives the full variable domain: GAGVSQSPRYKVTKRGQDVTLRCDPISSHATLYWYQQALGQGPEFLTYFNYEAQPDKSGLPSDRFSAERPEGSISTLTIQRTEQRDSAMYRCASSPTGDYEQYFGPGTRLTVT.

This clonotype was seen at least ten times. The rearrangement joins TRBV20-1 to TRBJ1-5; possible D gene TRBD1, 6 bases. This CDR3 is 14 amino acids long. V lost 0 bases, J lost 4 bases, and 10 bases lay in between. Germline V gene lookup returns CDR1 DFQATT and CDR2 SNEGSKA (reference sequence). The CDR3 bases are TGCAGTGCTAGAGATCAGAGGGGGAATCAGCCCCAGCATTTT. Its translation: CSARDQRGNQPQHF.

This clonotype was seen ten or more times. The J gene is TRBJ2-7, the V gene TRBV7-2, with TRBD1 identical over 8 bases. V was pared by 5 bases and J by 4 bases, with 10 bases of the junction left unmatched. The CDR3 runs 15 residues. The germline gives CDR1 SGHTA, CDR2 FQGNSA. The CDR3: CASSLKTGDLYEQYF. The DNA for the CDR3 is TGTGCCAGCAGCCTAAAGACAGGGGACCTTTACGAGCAGTACTTC.

This clonotype showed up many times. The V call is TRBV6-5, the J call TRBJ2-7, with TRBD2 as a possible D gene (6 bases). Looked up from germline, CDR1 is MNHEY and CDR2 is SVGAGI. V lost 4 bases and J 1 base, leaving 17 bases between the germline ends. This CDR3 contains 16 residues. This chain's CDR3 is CASSSQIPGLSYEQYF. DNA for the CDR3: TGTGCCAGCAGTTCCCAGATACCGGGACTTTCCTACGAGCAGTACTTC.

This clonotype was counted many times. This chain uses TRBV6-2 or TRBV6-3 with TRBJ2-1; D might be TRBD2 (5 bases). The CDR3 runs to 13 residues. V lost 1 base to trimming and J lost 8 bases, with 9 bases between them. The germline V gene has CDR1 MNHEY and CDR2 SVGEGT. The CDR3, as DNA: TGTGCCAGCAGTTACTTCCCGAGGGATGAGCAGTTCTTC. Residues: CASSYFPRDEQFF.

The V gene is TRBV25-1, the J gene TRBJ2-3, with a tentative D call TRBD1 (7 bases). Deletions cut 9 bases from V and 5 bases from J, with 18 bases between. There are 14 residues in the CDR3. From germline, CDR1 is MGHDK and CDR2 SYGVNS. The CDR3 loop is CASVGGGFGDTQYF. DNA of the CDR3: TGTGCCAGTGTAGGAGGGGGCTTTGGAGATACGCAGTATTTT.

Details on this clonotype: A much larger clone lies a single base off, so this may be a read error. The chain combines TRBV15 with TRBJ1-1, with D uncertain. The CDR3 has 15 residues. Looked up from germline, CDR1 is LNHNV and CDR2 is YYDKDF (reference sequence). CDR3 region: CVTSRDRDWNTEAFF. Here the CDR3 DNA reads TGTGTCACCAGCAGAGATCGAGACTGGAACACTGAAGCTTTCTTT.